This T cell receptor beta chain was captured by sequencing in a study of breast tumors, draining lymph nodes, adjacent tissues. V was pared by 1 base and J by 9 bases, with 8 bases of the junction left unmatched. CDR3 length: 15 residues. The germline V gene encodes CDR1 LGHNA and CDR2 YNFKEQ. This clonotype was picked up a small number of times. One entry per CDR3 protein results from TCRdb running MiXCR on the multiplex PCR reads. The table lists over 60,000 distinct CDR3 sequences, 40% to 55% of them singletons. Material: breast tumor tissue. V gene TRBV4-2 combines with J gene TRBJ2-3, with 9 bases identical to TRBD1. The TCR comes from a female donor with breast cancer. Some clones in this sample may be carry-over from other donors' samples. CDR3 sequence: CASSQVYRGQGTQYF. The DNA of the CDR3 is TGTGCCAGCAGCCAAGTGTACCGCGGACAGGGGACGCAGTATTTT.